The 18 T cell receptor beta chains given below trace back to one sample, sequenced in a study of cytomegalovirus exposure and HLA in healthy donors. Primers: 60 Vbeta forward and 13 Jbeta reverse. Libraries were prepared by immunoSEQ multiplex PCR; TCRdb keeps only in-frame clonotypes and omits some of them. This table has over 100,000 clones, nearly 65% appearing once. Sequenced sample: PBMCs. The receptors were gathered from a human donor in good health.

The chain carries TRBV9 and TRBJ1-2; D unresolved. Trimming left V 1 base short and J 4 bases short, with 8 bases between. This CDR3 region has 13 residues. Per the germline V gene, CDR1 is SGDLS and CDR2 is YYNGEE. This chain's CDR3 is CASSVTEGYGYTF. DNA of the CDR3: TGTGCCAGCAGCGTAACCGAGGGCTATGGCTACACCTTC.

This sequence joins TRBV11-2 and TRBJ2-2; D may be TRBD2 (6 bases). This CDR3 is 12 amino acids long. The V and J ends lost 8 bases and 5 bases respectively, with 9 bases between them. The germline gives CDR1 SGHAT, CDR2 FQNNGV. DNA of the CDR3: TGTGCCAGCCGGGGGTTAACCGGGGAGCTGTTTTTT. Its protein is CASRGLTGELFF.

This clone turned up a few times. The V and J genes are TRBV28 and TRBJ2-1; 10 bases match TRBD1. The germline V gene encodes CDR1 MDHEN and CDR2 SYDVKM. The V and J ends lost 6 bases and 7 bases, in that order; junction bases with no gene match: 6. This CDR3 contains 14 residues. This CDR3 reads CASRMRDRGNEQFF. The CDR3 region has the DNA TGTGCCAGCAGGATGCGGGACAGGGGAAATGAGCAGTTCTTC. Full variable domain (remainder filled in from reference TRBV28 and TRBJ2-1): DVKVTQSSRYLVKRTGEKVFLECVQDMDHENMFWYRQDPGLGLRLIYFSYDVKMKEKGDIPEGYSVSREKKERFSLILESASTNQTSMYLCASRMRDRGNEQFFGPGTRLTVL.

The V and J genes are TRBV21-1 and TRBJ1-2; TRBD1 reflects the table's D call only, with no check against the DNA. TRBV21-1 is recorded as a pseudogene. The CDR3 loop spans 15 amino acids. CDR3 sequence (DNA): TGTGCCAGCAGCAACCGGGACAGGGGGAACGGTGGCTACACCTTC. Amino acids: CASSNRDRGNGGYTF.

This clone was seen more than once but under ten times. The V gene is TRBV9, the J gene TRBJ2-6; 7 positions match TRBD1. Germline lookup yields CDR1 SGDLS and CDR2 YYNGEE. V shed 3 bases and J 0 bases; nucleotides not matched to a gene: 9. This CDR3 comprises 18 residues. CDR3 sequence (DNA): TGTGCCAGCAGCGCATCCGGGACAGTCTACTCTGGGGCCAACGTCCTGACTTTC. It yields the protein CASSASGTVYSGANVLTF.

The genes are TRBV2 and TRBJ2-1, with TRBD1 matching over 7 bases. V shed 6 bases, J shed 4 bases, and the junction held 3 bases outside the gene matches. Germline CDR1 is SNHLY and CDR2 is FYNNEI. CDR3 length: 13 residues. CDR3 coding DNA: TGTGCCAGCAGCGTACAGGGGTACAATGAGCAGTTCTTC. Translated, it gives CASSVQGYNEQFF.

The chain links TRBV6-5 to TRBJ2-3; D unclear. Trimming removed 0 bases at V and 0 bases at J, with 10 bases between. The length of the CDR3 is 16 residues. CDR1 is MNHEY and CDR2 is SVGAGI in the germline V gene. The CDR3 spells CASSYSRFSSTDTQYF. CDR3 DNA sequence: TGTGCCAGCAGTTACTCCAGATTTTCTAGCACAGATACGCAGTATTTT.

The genes are TRBV6-1 and TRBJ1-2, with 9 positions matching TRBD1. V was clipped by 2 bases and J by 6 bases; unmatched bases: 7. Germline V gives CDR1 MNHNS, CDR2 SASEGT. This CDR3 has 15 residues. CDR3 nucleotides: TGTGCCAGCAGTGAAAGGGGACAGGGCACGCATGGCTACACCTTC. Translation: CASSERGQGTHGYTF.

About this clone: Its ends do not fully match the called genes, so a read error is possible. The V gene is TRBV29-1, the J gene TRBJ2-1, with TRBD1 matching 7 bases. CDR3 length: 13 amino acids. The germline gives CDR1 SQVTM, CDR2 ANQGSEA. The CDR3 nucleotides read TGCAGCGTTGAGAGGGGGCCCGGCAATGAGCAATTCTTC. This gives the protein CSVERGPGNEQFF.

This sequence joins TRBV6-1 and TRBJ1-4; D remains unclear. This CDR3 has 13 residues. Germline V CDR1 and CDR2: MNHNS, SASEGT. Trimming removed 6 bases at V and 7 bases at J, with 12 bases between. The CDR3 loop is CASSPRFREKLFF. The CDR3 nucleotides are TGTGCCAGCAGCCCGAGGTTCCGTGAAAAACTGTTTTTT.

The chain combines TRBV25-1 with TRBJ2-2, with TRBD2 matching over 8 bases. The germline gives CDR1 MGHDK, CDR2 SYGVNS. V lost 4 bases, J lost 4 bases, and 11 bases stayed unmatched. The CDR3 runs 17 residues. The CDR3 DNA is TGTGCCAGCAGTGCACCCTCCGGGACTAGAGTCACCGGGGAGCTGTTTTTT. Protein product: CASSAPSGTRVTGELFF.

This chain joins TRBV4-2 and TRBJ2-5, with a possible D match to TRBD2 (6 bases). Deletions cut 0 bases from V and 7 bases from J, with 18 bases between. The CDR3 extends over 16 amino acids. Germline lookup yields CDR1 LGHNA and CDR2 YNFKEQ. Here the CDR3 reads CASSQDLVGSGGTQYF. The DNA of the CDR3 is TGTGCCAGCAGCCAAGATTTAGTGGGATCCGGGGGGACCCAGTACTTC.

As to this clone: Within the sample, other DNA sequences also encode this same CDR3. This chain joins TRBV7-3 and TRBJ2-1; the match to TRBD2 covers 13 bases. The CDR3 has 15 residues. Trimming removed 5 bases from V and 4 bases from J; junction bases left unmatched: 2. From germline, CDR1 is SGHTA and CDR2 FQGTGA. CDR3 region: CASSLGLAGYNEQFF. The CDR3 DNA follows: TGTGCCAGCAGCCTGGGACTAGCGGGATACAATGAGCAGTTCTTC. The full variable domain, rest sourced from reference TRBV7-3 and TRBJ2-1, is GAGVSQTPSNKVTEKGKYVELRCDPISGHTALYWYRQSLGQGPEFLIYFQGTGAADDSGLPNDRFFAVRPEGSVSTLKIQRTERGDSAVYLCASSLGLAGYNEQFFGPGTRLTVL.

With regard to this clone: Other nucleotide sequences in the sample specify the same CDR3. The rearrangement links TRBV6-1 to TRBJ2-5, with 8 bases identical to TRBD1. The V and J ends lost 0 bases and 1 base, in that order; junction bases with no gene match: 1. Germline assignment: CDR1 MNHNS and CDR2 SASEGT. The CDR3 contains 15 residues. CDR3 sequence reads: CASSEATGGQETQYF. CDR3 sequence (DNA): TGTGCCAGCAGTGAAGCCACAGGGGGCCAAGAGACCCAGTACTTC.

CDR3 sequence: CASSPDRVITEAFF. The CDR3 nucleotides read TGTGCCAGCTCGCCGGACAGGGTTATCACTGAAGCTTTCTTT. The chain joins TRBV18 to TRBJ1-1, with 8 bases fitting TRBD1. This CDR3 is 14 amino acids long. From germline, CDR1 is KGHSH and CDR2 LQKENI. J lost 4 bases, V lost 6 bases, and 7 bases had no gene match.

This chain uses TRBV19 with TRBJ2-1, with 13 nucleotides matching TRBD2. Per the germline V gene, CDR1 is LNHDA and CDR2 is SQIVND (reference sequence). V was pared by 3 bases and J by 9 bases, with 11 bases of the junction left unmatched. The CDR3 spans 17 residues. CDR3 in DNA: TGTGCCAGTAGTATTTTGAGGACTAGCGGGAGCCGGGGTGAGCAGTTCTTC. Translation: CASSILRTSGSRGEQFF. The full variable domain, its missing parts supplied by reference TRBV19 and TRBJ2-1, is DGGITQSPKYLFRKEGQNVTLSCEQNLNHDAMYWYRQDPGQGLRLIYYSQIVNDFQKGDIAEGYSVSREKKESFPLTVTSAQKNPTAFYLCASSILRTSGSRGEQFFGPGTRLTVL.

The chain employs TRBV19 and TRBJ2-7; D is perhaps TRBD2 (6 bases). Germline V gives CDR1 LNHDA, CDR2 SQIVND (reference sequence). Trimming took off 2 bases at V and 2 bases at J, with 10 bases between the two ends. The CDR3 sequence is 14 residues long. The CDR3 DNA sequence: TGTGCCAGTAGTATACGTAGCGGAACCTACGAGCAGTACTTC. This gives the protein CASSIRSGTYEQYF.

This chain connects TRBV11-2 to TRBJ2-7, with a tentative D call TRBD1 (6 bases). Trimming took 5 bases from V and 0 from J, leaving 14 bases between them. The CDR3 totals 15 residues. CDR1 and CDR2 from the germline V gene are SGHAT and FQNNGV. The CDR3 region has the DNA TGTGCCAGCAGCCCAACAGGGTCGGTCTCCTACGAGCAGTACTTC. As protein: CASSPTGSVSYEQYF.